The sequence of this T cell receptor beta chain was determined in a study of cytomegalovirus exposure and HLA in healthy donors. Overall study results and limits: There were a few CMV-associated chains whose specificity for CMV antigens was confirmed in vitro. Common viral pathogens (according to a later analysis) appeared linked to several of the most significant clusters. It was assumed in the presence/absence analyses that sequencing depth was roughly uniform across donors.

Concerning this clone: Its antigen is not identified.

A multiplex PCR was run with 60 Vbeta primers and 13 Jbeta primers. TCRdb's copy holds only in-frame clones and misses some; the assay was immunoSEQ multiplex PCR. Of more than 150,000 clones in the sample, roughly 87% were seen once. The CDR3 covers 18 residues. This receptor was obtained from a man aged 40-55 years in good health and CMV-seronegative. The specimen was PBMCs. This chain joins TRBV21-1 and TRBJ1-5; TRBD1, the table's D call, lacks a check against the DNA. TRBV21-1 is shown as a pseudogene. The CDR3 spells CASSKGWPDRGDNQPQHF. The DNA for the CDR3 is TGTGCCAGCAGCAAGGGTTGGCCCGACAGGGGTGATAATCAGCCCCAGCATTTT.